This section outlines one TCR beta chain sequence together with its context. This clone has more than one count but fewer than ten. Its antigen remains undetermined. Base-call qualities are not available, and no considerably larger clone is one nucleotide away. This sample is part of a study of OX40 agonist ivuxolimab in advanced cancers. About the investigation overall: Ivuxolimab was an agonistic, fully human IgG2 monoclonal antibody directed against OX40 (CD134), a costimulatory receptor. Intravenous ivuxolimab was administered to patients every 2 weeks at six dose levels: 0.01, 0.1, 0.3, 1.5, 3 and 10 mg/kg. Of the roughly 51 patients in dose escalation, approximately 20 had hepatocellular carcinoma, some 15 had melanoma, 9 had renal cell carcinoma and 9 had head and neck cancer. A male proportion of about 79% and a mean age of approximately 55 years, ranging from about 23 to 79, were recorded for the dose-escalation cohort. Prior anti-PD-1, anti-PD-L1 or anti-CTLA-4 therapy was permitted, and 40% of dose-escalation patients had received checkpoint inhibitors. Partial responses occurred in three dose-escalation patients: two with cutaneous melanoma and one with hepatocellular carcinoma. Peripheral TCRbeta sequencing aimed to test whether ivuxolimab altered TCR sequence diversity and caused clonal T-cell expansion. The monotherapy dose-escalation portion (N ≈ 52 patients) of the phase I ivuxolimab trial is reported in the paper. The research as a whole found: After ivuxolimab, more expanded clones were found on average in CD8+ T cells than in CD4+ T cells. Low levels of normalized T-cell clonal expansion were also seen in some nonresponding patients. The antigen specificity of the peripheral T cells that underwent clonal expansion was not determined. At doses from 0.1 to 3.0 mg/kg, clonal expansion was seen in both CD4+ and CD8+ blood T cells between baseline and week 6. In the 0.1-3.0 mg/kg groups, partial responders were among the patients with the lowest normalized peripheral clonal expansion, particularly in CD8+ T cells.

From the cysteine through the phenylalanine, the CDR3 covers 12 amino acids. CDR3 DNA is the only sequence kept; it has 36 bases, read in frame from the first base. The trim is 7 bases for V and 3 bases for J, with a gap of 9 bases between the germline ends. CDR1 MNHNS and CDR2 SASEGT were looked up in the germline V gene. The trial excluded patients who had a history of autoimmune disease or who were on systemic immunosuppression. Peripheral blood for TCR sequencing was collected from all dose cohorts at baseline, on cycle 4 day 1, and on cycle 7 day 1. The samples were drawn from a first-in-human, open-label, multicenter phase I dose-escalation trial of ivuxolimab. The trial enrolled adults with locally advanced or metastatic head and neck squamous cell, hepatocellular, melanoma or renal cell carcinoma. Before TCR sequencing, CD4+ T cells and CD8+ T cells were sorted from peripheral blood as separate populations.

For sequencing of the TCRbeta CDR3 region, genomic DNA was extracted from the sorted cells. The immunoSEQ Assay was used to sequence the TCRbeta CDR3 regions. Imported from immuneACCESS, the table was reduced by TCRdb to in-frame sequences with V and J called. These copies leave out some clones; in studies compared against another copy, an unresolved V gene accounts for under half, and the cause of the remainder is not known. The sample records 75,000 to 90,000 clones, about nine tenths of which are singletons. The ten largest clonotypes hold around 0.7% of the sample. This specimen was CD4+ or CD8+ T cells sorted from blood, taken in a trial of the OX40 agonist ivuxolimab. The receptor's source is an adult with an advanced solid tumor such as melanoma, head and neck, liver or kidney cancer. This chain joins TRBV6-1 to TRBJ1-1, with no reliable assignment of the D segment. Read as DNA, the sequence is TGTGCCAGCACCCCTATGGACACTGAAGCTTTCTTT. It is translated as CASTPMDTEAFF.